A single sample gave rise to the 2 T cell receptor beta chains below, sequenced in a study of T cells after yellow fever vaccination. TCRdb fed the 5' RACE reads into MiXCR, producing one record per CDR3 protein. The top ten hold approximately 15% of the sample, which has a few hundred thousand distinct CDR3 sequences, 7% to 10% seen once. Source: PBMCs, taken approximately 47 days after the first yellow fever vaccination. Every receptor here comes from a man aged 18 to 35 who received the YFV17D yellow fever vaccine.

The chain employs TRBV6-5 and TRBJ1-6; no clear D gene. The V gene lost 2 bases and the J gene lost 11 bases, with 7 bases spanning the gap. The CDR3 spans 12 residues. CDR1 and CDR2 from the germline V gene are MNHEY and SVGAGI. DNA of the CDR3: TGTGCCAGCAGTTACCGGGGAACACCCCTCCACTTT. Protein sequence: CASSYRGTPLHF.

This chain links TRBV5-6 with TRBJ2-7; D ambiguous. Germline V gene sequence: CDR1 SGHDT, CDR2 YYEEEE. This CDR3 is 12 amino acids long. V lost 3 bases and J 0 bases, leaving 4 bases between the germline ends. CDR3 sequence reads: CASSYASYEQYF. The CDR3 region has the DNA TGTGCCAGCAGCTACGCCTCCTACGAGCAGTACTTC.